These 5 T cell receptor beta chains came from one sample sequenced in a study of beta chain features in type 1 diabetes. What was sequenced were expressed TCRB transcripts, since all of the isolated RNA had been reverse transcribed. The repertoire was sequenced with immunoSEQ multiplex PCR; TCRdb's copy has only in-frame clones and lacks some. The sample consists of 250,000 to 350,000 clones, 11% of them appearing once. The sample was naive CD4+ T cells from blood. The receptor source for this set is a woman between 25 and 40 years old in good health.

This clone was seen a few times. The J gene is TRBJ1-4, the V gene TRBV4-3; D is unresolved. Trimming took off 0 bases at V and 8 bases at J, with 10 bases between the two ends. This CDR3 spans 14 amino acids. Germline lookup yields CDR1 LGHNA and CDR2 YSLEER. CDR3 protein: CASSQEPFGEKLFF. CDR3 sequence (DNA): TGCGCCAGCAGCCAAGAGCCATTCGGGGAAAAACTGTTTTTT.

The rearrangement links TRBV28 to TRBJ2-7, with 11 bases that match TRBD1. From germline, CDR1 is MDHEN and CDR2 SYDVKM. Trimming at V came to 0 bases and at J to 9 bases, leaving 16 bases not matched to a gene. There are 18 residues in the CDR3. The CDR3 region is CASSLWSRTGGARMVQYF. In nucleotides, the CDR3 is TGTGCCAGCAGTTTATGGTCCCGGACAGGGGGCGCAAGGATGGTGCAGTACTTC.

This clone occurred a few times. This chain connects TRBV5-1 to TRBJ1-1, with a possible D match to TRBD1 (6 bases). This CDR3 contains 14 residues. V lost 3 bases and J 6 bases, leaving 15 bases between the germline ends. The germline gives CDR1 SGHRS, CDR2 YFSETQ. This chain's CDR3 is CASSSYQGSPEAFF. CDR3 DNA: TGCGCCAGCAGCTCGTACCAGGGGAGCCCTGAAGCTTTCTTT. Supplemented by reference TRBV5-1 and TRBJ1-1, the full variable domain reads KAGVTQTPRYLIKTRGQQVTLSCSPISGHRSVSWYQQTPGQGLQFLFEYFSETQRNKGNFPGRFSGRQFSNSRSEMNVSTLELGDSALYLCASSSYQGSPEAFFGQGTRLTVV.

This clone was detected only a few times. The chain has TRBV4-3 and TRBJ2-3; the match to TRBD2 covers 7 bases. Germline CDR1 and CDR2: LGHNA and YSLEER. V lost 1 base and J lost 5; bases outside the gene matches: 6. This CDR3 has 15 residues. The chain's CDR3 is CASSQARGRRDTQYF. The DNA of the CDR3 is TGCGCCAGCAGCCAAGCGCGCGGGAGAAGAGATACGCAGTATTTT.

This clone was seen more than once but under ten times. In the same sample, other DNA sequences code for this CDR3. The CDR3 here is CASSLSGSSTDTQYF. The CDR3 coding sequence is TGTGCCAGCAGCCTATCGGGGTCTAGCACAGATACGCAGTATTTT. The rearrangement uses TRBV7-3 and TRBJ2-3, with a tentative D call TRBD2 (5 bases). The V gene lost 5 bases and the J gene lost 0 bases, with 12 bases spanning the gap. The CDR3 extends over 15 amino acids. CDR1 is SGHTA and CDR2 is FQGTGA in the germline V gene.